A single sample gave rise to the 18 T cell receptor beta chains below, sequenced in a study of CD8+ T cells in alopecia areata. Sample treatment: oral pan-JAK inhibitor, 5-10 mg twice daily. As the sequencing template, cDNA was produced by extracting RNA and reverse transcribing it. The data were produced by immunoSEQ multiplex PCR, yet TCRdb's version contains in-frame clones alone and is incomplete. The sample consists of 150,000 to 200,000 clones, 55% to 75% of them appearing once. Sample: CD4+ T cells sorted from blood, taken at week 24, from a patient treated with tofacitinib. All receptors come from a human donor with alopecia areata.

The sample holds a few counts of this clone. This CDR3 reads CASSKESRGAGETQYF. CDR3 bases: TGTGCCAGCAGCAAAGAATCGCGGGGGGCGGGAGAGACCCAGTACTTC. The chain has TRBV21-1 and TRBJ2-5; TRBD2 is the table's D call, not checked against the DNA. TRBV21-1 is a pseudogene locus. The CDR3 is 16 residues long.

This clone occurred a few times. The chain uses TRBV9 and TRBJ2-1; either TRBD1 or TRBD2 may supply D (6 bases each). Trimming cost V 0 bases and J 6 bases, with 16 bases left between them. The CDR3 extends over 16 amino acids. Germline V lookup: CDR1 SGDLS, CDR2 YYNGEE. The CDR3 here is CASSVGGGRSTNEQFF. As DNA, the CDR3 is TGTGCCAGCAGCGTAGGAGGGGGGAGGAGCACCAATGAGCAGTTCTTC.

The chain joins TRBV5-4 to TRBJ1-2; 7 nucleotides align to TRBD1. This CDR3 is built from 13 residues. From germline, CDR1 is SGHNT and CDR2 YYREEE (reference sequence). J lost 8 bases, V lost 0 bases, and 4 bases had no gene match. The CDR3 loop reads CASSLDRGGGYTF. CDR3 nucleotides: TGTGCCAGCAGCTTGGACAGGGGAGGCGGCTACACCTTC.

The chain is built from TRBV7-2 and TRBJ2-2, with 8 nucleotides matching TRBD1. CDR3 length equals 16 residues. With V trimmed by 3 bases and J by 4 bases, 7 bases remained unmatched. CDR1 SGHTA and CDR2 FQGNSA come from the germline V gene. CDR3 bases: TGTGCCAGCAGCTTTCGACAGGGGAAGGTCACCGGGGAGCTGTTTTTT. Translated, it gives CASSFRQGKVTGELFF.

This clone turned up a few times. The chain employs TRBV18 and TRBJ2-3; D call uncertain. The CDR3 is 12 residues long. Looked up from germline, CDR1 is KGHSH and CDR2 is LQKENI. Between the trimmed V and J ends, which lost 6 bases and 3 bases, there was a span of 7 bases. Here the CDR3 reads CASSLITDTQYF. CDR3 nucleotides: TGTGCCAGCTCCCTCATAACAGATACGCAGTATTTT.

This clone was recorded a few times. J is TRBJ2-3 and V is TRBV7-2; perhaps TRBD2 as D (5 bases). Between the trimmed V and J ends, which lost 11 bases and 0 bases, there was a span of 12 bases. Per germline, CDR1 SGHTA and CDR2 FQGNSA. The length of the CDR3 is 13 residues. DNA for the CDR3: TGTGCCGGAGGAGTCGCTAGCACAGATACGCAGTATTTT. Amino acid sequence: CAGGVASTDTQYF.

This clone turned up a few times. The chain has TRBV5-1 and TRBJ2-5; D is unresolved. Trimming shortened V by 0 bases and J by 3 bases, and 9 bases separated the two germline ends. Per the germline V gene, CDR1 is SGHRS and CDR2 is YFSETQ. The length of the CDR3 is 14 residues. Written as DNA, the CDR3 is TGCGCCAGCAGCTTGGCAGCAGAAAAAGAGACCCAGTACTTC. This sequence encodes CASSLAAEKETQYF.

Points on this clone: At the DNA level, this CDR3 is encoded by other sequences in the same sample as well. The V call is TRBV18, the J call TRBJ2-5; the D is unclear. V was clipped by 3 bases and J by 5 bases, with 10 bases between them. This CDR3 has 13 residues. Germline V lookup: CDR1 KGHSH, CDR2 LQKENI. The DNA for the CDR3 is TGTGCCAGCTCACCTCCTGGTCGGGAGACCCAGTACTTC. The encoded protein is CASSPPGRETQYF.

The gene calls are TRBV13 and TRBJ2-7, with D possibly TRBD1 on 6 matching bases. The germline V gene encodes CDR1 PRHDT and CDR2 FYEKMQ (reference sequence). Between the trimmed V and J ends, which lost 7 bases and 4 bases, there was a span of 11 bases. There are 12 residues in the CDR3. The CDR3 DNA reads as TGTGCCAGCACCCCGGACAGATACGAGCAGTACTTC. This encodes CASTPDRYEQYF. Full variable domain (remainder filled in from reference TRBV13 and TRBJ2-7): AAGVIQSPRHLIKEKRETATLKCYPIPRHDTVYWYQQGPGQDPQFLISFYEKMQSDKGSIPDRFSAQQFSDYHSELNMSSLELGDSALYFCASTPDRYEQYFGPGTRLTVT.

Concerning this clone itself: Other nucleotide sequences from this sample produce the same CDR3. This rearrangement joins TRBV7-2 to TRBJ2-5, with 12 bases matching TRBD1. This CDR3 spans 16 amino acids. V lost 1 base to trimming and J lost 5 bases; unmatched junction nucleotides: 5. The germline V gene has CDR1 SGHTA and CDR2 FQGNSA. The CDR3 sequence: CASSLGDRGRAETQYF. CDR3 coding DNA: TGTGCCAGCAGCTTAGGGGACAGGGGGCGTGCGGAGACCCAGTACTTC.

This clone occurred a few times. The chain employs TRBV5-1 and TRBJ2-1, with 12 bases identical to TRBD2. The CDR3 has 15 residues. CDR1 is SGHRS and CDR2 is YFSETQ in the germline V gene. V trimming: 4 bases; J trimming: 8 bases; junction bases outside the gene matches: 7. The CDR3 reads CASSPLAGGPHEQFF. CDR3 DNA: TGCGCCAGCAGCCCTCTAGCGGGGGGGCCCCATGAGCAGTTCTTC. Complete variable domain (other parts from reference TRBV5-1 and TRBJ2-1): KAGVTQTPRYLIKTRGQQVTLSCSPISGHRSVSWYQQTPGQGLQFLFEYFSETQRNKGNFPGRFSGRQFSNSRSEMNVSTLELGDSALYLCASSPLAGGPHEQFFGPGTRLTVL.

This clone has just a few counts. The chain recombines TRBV2 with TRBJ1-5, with 7 nucleotides matching TRBD1. CDR1 and CDR2 from the germline V gene are SNHLY and FYNNEI. Losses at the gene ends were 0 bases for V and 7 bases for J; bases not matched to a gene: 12. The CDR3 has 17 amino acids. The CDR3 coding sequence is TGTGCCAGCAGTGAAGCGCTTTGGGACAGCGCCAGACAGCCCCAGCATTTT. This translates into CASSEALWDSARQPQHF. The full variable domain, completed using reference TRBV2 and TRBJ1-5, is EPEVTQTPSHQVTQMGQEVILRCVPISNHLYFYWYRQILGQKVEFLVSFYNNEISEKSEIFDDQFSVERPDGSNFTLKIRSTKLEDSAMYFCASSEALWDSARQPQHFGDGTRLSIL.

V is TRBV15 and J is TRBJ2-7; D may be TRBD1 (5 bases). The ends were cut back, 0 bases at V and 3 bases at J, with 9 bases in the middle. The length of the CDR3 is 14 residues. CDR1 is LNHNV and CDR2 is YYDKDF in the germline V gene (reference sequence). CDR3 sequence reads: CATSRETVFYEQYF. CDR3 DNA sequence: TGTGCCACCAGCAGAGAGACAGTCTTCTACGAGCAGTACTTC.

The V gene is TRBV25-1, the J gene TRBJ2-7, with D unresolved. The V gene lost 5 bases and the J gene lost 2 bases, with 10 bases spanning the gap. Germline lookup yields CDR1 MGHDK and CDR2 SYGVNS. There are 13 residues in the CDR3. CDR3 residues: CASSSSPAYEQYF. The CDR3 coding sequence is TGTGCCAGCAGTTCCTCCCCCGCCTACGAGCAGTACTTC.

The chain links TRBV5-4 to TRBJ2-7; D is perhaps TRBD1 or TRBD2 (5 bases each). The CDR3 covers 14 residues. V shed 0 bases and J shed 2 bases, with 9 bases lying between them. CDR1 is SGHNT, CDR2 YYREEE, per germline (reference sequence). In nucleotides, the CDR3 is TGTGCCAGCAGCTTGGGCCCGGGACCCTACGAGCAGTACTTC. Protein: CASSLGPGPYEQYF.

This clone turned up a few times. The V and J genes are TRBV5-1 and TRBJ2-7, with 8 bases identical to TRBD2. Germline CDR1 SGHRS, CDR2 YFSETQ. The V segment lost 4 bases and the J segment 2 bases; nucleotides outside the gene matches: 5. The CDR3 loop spans 14 amino acids. CDR3 region: CASSQREGPYEQYF. The CDR3 DNA follows: TGCGCCAGCAGCCAACGGGAGGGCCCCTACGAGCAGTACTTC.

This clone was detected a few times. The gene calls are TRBV5-8 and TRBJ1-2; 12 bases line up with TRBD1. Germline CDR1 SGHTS, CDR2 YDEGEE. The length of the CDR3 is 15 residues. The junction had 7 bases not matched to a gene; V was cut back by 3 bases and J by 7 bases. The DNA of the CDR3 is TGTGCCAGCAGCTACCGGGACAGGGGGCTTCCTGGCTACACCTTC. Translating it yields CASSYRDRGLPGYTF.

This clone was observed a handful of times. This chain joins TRBV7-3 and TRBJ2-5; tentatively, D is TRBD2 (5 bases). Trimming removed 5 bases from V and 5 bases from J, with 18 bases in between. This CDR3 spans 15 amino acids. CDR1 and CDR2 from the germline V gene are SGHTA and FQGTGA. The CDR3 DNA is TGTGCCAGCAGCCCTCGGGGATCTTATGGTGAGACCCAGTACTTC. Translation: CASSPRGSYGETQYF.